This entry is about one T cell receptor (beta chain). The antigen is unknown. The protocol was immunoSEQ multiplex PCR, while the TCRdb copy is restricted to in-frame clones and leaves out a portion. The table lists some 100,000 clones, about 93% of them singletons. This specimen comes from a study of T cell responses to AZD1222 COVID-19 vaccine. Notes on the study in general: A reported finding is that nearly half of spike-specific TCRs target unmutated variant regions.

V shed 5 bases, J shed 2 bases, and the junction held 4 bases outside the gene matches. There are 14 residues in the CDR3. Germline values: CDR1 SEHNR, CDR2 FQNEAQ (reference sequence). Whether given at about 4 or about 12 weeks, second doses were pooled. The chain employs TRBV7-9 and TRBJ2-7, with 9 bases matching TRBD1. Sequencing used peripheral blood, obtained 28 days after the second AZD1222 dose. The sequence came from an adult who received the AZD1222 COVID-19 vaccine. The CDR3 DNA reads TGTGCCAGCAGCCCGGACAGGGGACCCTACGAGCAGTACTTC. It codes for CASSPDRGPYEQYF.